This is a list of T cell receptor beta chains from one sample in a study of human T cells and chemical hapten exposure. TCRdb re-called the RACE reads through MiXCR, storing one row per CDR3 protein. Of tens of thousands of distinct CDR3 sequences in the sample, 9% to 12% were seen once. The source material was whole blood, sampled in connection with sensitization to the hapten diphenylcyclopropenone (DPC). The origin of the receptors is a woman in her forties or fifties with alopecia areata. Some clones in this sample may be carry-over from other donors' samples. CDR3s include the opening cysteine and the closing phenylalanine or tryptophan. The D gene is left open where the match is weak. Rows may omit the clone size; those that give it use once, few, many or a size class.

TRBJ2-3	TRBV7-9	once	TRBD2	TGTGCCAGCAGCTTTCTGGCTAGCGGGTTCACAGATACGCAGTATTTT	CASSFLASGFTDTQYF
TRBJ1-1	TRBV7-6	many	.	TGTGCCAGCAGCTTTGGGTTGACAGGTATGAACACTGAAGCTTTCTTT	CASSFGLTGMNTEAFF
TRBJ2-1	TRBV9	few	.	TGTGCCAGCGGGGGGCTGTACAATGAGCAGTTCTTC	CASGGLYNEQFF
TRBJ1-1	TRBV5-5	many	TRBD1	TGTGCCAGCAGCTTGATCGGGACAGTGAATGAAGCTTTCTTT	CASSLIGTVNEAFF
TRBJ2-7	TRBV3-1	many	TRBD2	TGTGCCAGCAGCCAAGCATACAGCGGGGACTCCTACGAGCAGTACTTC	CASSQAYSGDSYEQYF
TRBJ2-7	TRBV20-1	many	TRBD2	TGCAGTGCTAGCGGACTAGCGGGAGTGCGGTACGAGCAGTACTTC	CSASGLAGVRYEQYF
TRBJ2-3	TRBV5-1	.	.	TGCGCCAGCAGCTCGAGGAGGAGTGGTGTAGATACGCAGTATTTT	CASSSRRSGVDTQYF
TRBJ1-1	TRBV11-2	few	.	TGTGCCAGCAGCGCCCTTACAGGGTTGAACACTGAAGCTTTCTTT	CASSALTGLNTEAFF
TRBJ2-5	TRBV20-1	many	TRBD1	TGCAGTGCTAGAGATGAACCCGGACAGGGAACAAAGACCCAGTACTTC	CSARDEPGQGTKTQYF
TRBJ2-5	TRBV12-3/TRBV12-4	many	.	TGTGCCAGCAGTTCAATACAGGGTCTCCAAGAGACCCAGTACTTC	CASSSIQGLQETQYF
TRBJ2-7	TRBV20-1	many	.	TGCAGTGCTAGAGGCCAGCGGGAGCAGTACTTC	CSARGQREQYF
TRBJ2-5	TRBV20-1	many	TRBD2	TGCAGTGCTAGGACTAGCGGGAGAGAGACCCAGTACTTC	CSARTSGRETQYF
TRBJ1-1	TRBV18	many	TRBD1	TGTGCCAGCTCACCCGGGACAGGGGGCACTGAAGCTTTCTTT	CASSPGTGGTEAFF
TRBJ2-1	TRBV9	few	.	TGTGCCAGCAGTCCAACTAGTAACGAGCAGTTCTTC	CASSPTSNEQFF
TRBJ2-1	TRBV24-1	many	TRBD1	TGTGCCACCAGAGACAGGGCCTACAATGAGCAGTTCTTC	CATRDRAYNEQFF
TRBJ1-3	TRBV20-1	many	.	TGCAGTGCTAGAGCCGAGGGGGGCCTTGGAAACACCATATATTTT	CSARAEGGLGNTIYF
TRBJ1-5	TRBV20-1	few	.	TGCAGTGCCGCGGACCTCGGGATTTCTAATCAGCCCCAGCATTTT	CSAADLGISNQPQHF
TRBJ2-1	TRBV5-1	few	TRBD2	TGCGCCAGCAGCTTGGGCGGGGGGCTCTCATCAGGTGAGCAGTTCTTC	CASSLGGGLSSGEQFF
TRBJ1-2	TRBV20-1	few	TRBD1	TGCAGTGCTAGACTTGGGACAGACTATGGCTACACCTTC	CSARLGTDYGYTF
TRBJ1-1	TRBV20-1	few	.	TGCAGTGCTAGAGATGGGCTCAGGGTGTCGAACACTGAAGCTTTCTTT	CSARDGLRVSNTEAFF
TRBJ1-4	TRBV5-4	many	TRBD1	TGTGCCAGCAGCTTCGGCCGGGCAGGGGGAGACGAAAAACTGTTTTTT	CASSFGRAGGDEKLFF
TRBJ2-3	TRBV6-2/TRBV6-3	.	TRBD2	TGTGCCAGCAGCCCCTTAATACTAGCGGGACACTTCACAGATACGCAGTATTTT	CASSPLILAGHFTDTQYF
TRBJ1-1	TRBV5-6	many	.	TGTGCCAGCAGCTATGGGACCCGGGGAGCTTTCTTT	CASSYGTRGAFF
TRBJ2-3	TRBV7-2	few	.	TGTGCCAGCAGCTTAGGACATAGCACAGATACGCAGTATTTT	CASSLGHSTDTQYF
TRBJ1-1	TRBV27	few	.	TGTGCCAGCAGTTTATTTTTGGGGAACACTGAAGCTTTCTTT	CASSLFLGNTEAFF
TRBJ2-5	TRBV6-5	few	.	TGTGCCAGCAGTCCCCACCAAGACACCAATGAGACCCAGTACTTC	CASSPHQDTNETQYF
TRBJ2-7	TRBV7-2	many	.	TGTGCCAGCAGCTTATTTAGAGACGGGGGCTACGAGCAGTACTTC	CASSLFRDGGYEQYF
TRBJ1-6	TRBV20-1	few	TRBD1	TGCAGTGCTAGAGATGGACAGGGGGACTCCGGATCACCCCTCCACTTT	CSARDGQGDSGSPLHF
TRBJ1-4	TRBV29-1	.	.	TGCAGCGTTGACTGGGGAGAAAAACTGTTTTTT	CSVDWGEKLFF
TRBJ2-5	TRBV5-1	.	TRBD1	TGCGCCAGCAGCTTACCGGGACAGGGACCTCAAGAGACCCAGTACTTC	CASSLPGQGPQETQYF
TRBJ2-1	TRBV29-1	few	.	TGCAGCGTTGATTATATCCAGGTGCAGTTCTTC	CSVDYIQVQFF
TRBJ2-6	TRBV29-1	.	.	TGCAGCGCTCACCAGGGGTCTGGGGCCAACGTCCTGACTTTC	CSAHQGSGANVLTF
TRBJ1-1	TRBV2	many	TRBD1	TGTGCCAGCAGGACCCGACAGGGGACTGAAGCTTTCTTT	CASRTRQGTEAFF
TRBJ2-7	TRBV21-1	many	.	TGTGCCAGCTGGACGGATGCCTACGAGCAGTACTTC	CASWTDAYEQYF
TRBJ2-1	TRBV7-9	few	.	TGTGCCAGCAGCTGGGTTTTAGCGGTGAGCTCCTACAATGAGCAGTTCTTC	CASSWVLAVSSYNEQFF
TRBJ1-1	TRBV20-1	many	.	TGCAGTGCTAGAGATAGGGGCACTGAAGCTTTCTTT	CSARDRGTEAFF
TRBJ2-6	TRBV20-1	.	.	TGCAGTGCTCCGACACGGACCGGGGCCAACGTCCTGACTTTC	CSAPTRTGANVLTF
TRBJ1-2	TRBV2	few	TRBD1	TGTGCCAGCAGTGGCCGGGACAGGCCTAACTATGGCTACACCTTC	CASSGRDRPNYGYTF
TRBJ2-7	TRBV29-1	few	.	TGCAGCGTTGAAGATGGGGGGACTTCAAACTACGAGCAGTACTTC	CSVEDGGTSNYEQYF
TRBJ1-1	TRBV3-1	.	.	TGTGCCAGCAGCCAAGACCCCCCGGAACAGGGCCTCATGAACACTGAAGCTTTCTTT	CASSQDPPEQGLMNTEAFF
TRBJ2-7	TRBV11-2	many	TRBD2	TGTGCCAGCAGCCTGACTAGCGGGAGGGCCAACGAGCAGTACTTC	CASSLTSGRANEQYF
TRBJ2-1	TRBV20-1	few	TRBD1	TGCAGTGGGGGACGCCCGGGACAGGGGAACAATGAGCAGTTCTTC	CSGGRPGQGNNEQFF
TRBJ2-2	TRBV11-2	few	.	TGTGCCAGCAGCTTAGTTGTGACCGGGGAGCTGTTTTTT	CASSLVVTGELFF
TRBJ1-3	TRBV29-1	many	.	TGCAGCGTTGAAGGAGGGGCTGGAAACACCATATATTTT	CSVEGGAGNTIYF
TRBJ1-1	TRBV29-1	many	.	TGCAGCGTTGCAGTGAACACTGAAGCTTTCTTT	CSVAVNTEAFF
TRBJ2-7	TRBV29-1	.	.	TGCAGCGGTGAGGGTCCTGGGTACGAGCAGTACTTC	CSGEGPGYEQYF